These 3 T cell receptor beta chains were sequenced from one sample in a study of shared clonotypes between healthy human individuals. Profiling relied on immunoSEQ multiplex PCR, and the TCRdb table lists in-frame clones only, not all of them. The sample carries approximately 2.4 million clones, 90% to 96% recorded once. Sequencing used naive CD4+ T cells sorted from blood. Subset noted: CD45RA+ positively selected. These receptors were taken from a man between 18 and 29 years old in good health.

This chain links TRBV30 with TRBJ1-2; the D gene is possibly TRBD1 (5 bases). Trimming took off 3 bases at V and 5 bases at J, with 16 bases between the two ends. This CDR3 has 14 amino acids. Germline CDR1 and CDR2: GTSNPN and SVGIG (reference sequence). CDR3 protein: CAWSPGTARYGYTF. The CDR3 region has the DNA TGTGCCTGGAGCCCCGGGACTGCGAGATATGGCTACACCTTC.

The table lists this clone with a count of one. This chain uses TRBV11-3 with TRBJ2-5, with D hard to call. The CDR3 is 19 residues long. Germline V gene data show CDR1 as SGHNT and CDR2 as YENEEA. V was cut by 1 base and J by 2 bases, with 23 bases left in between. The CDR3 DNA reads as TGTGCCAGCAGCTTAGGAATCCACAACGGTCCATTACGGCAAGAGACCCAGTACTTC. The encoded protein is CASSLGIHNGPLRQETQYF.

This clone was observed once. The chain recombines TRBV7-9 with TRBJ2-7, with 9 bases fitting TRBD1. Germline trimming cut 9 bases from V and 7 bases from J; bases unmatched to any gene: 13. CDR1 is SEHNR, CDR2 FQNEAQ, per germline (reference sequence). The CDR3 totals 14 residues. CDR3 amino acids: CASNLRDRAGEQYF. The DNA of the CDR3 is TGTGCCAGTAATCTAAGGGACAGGGCTGGTGAGCAGTACTTC. Combining the CDR3 with reference TRBV7-9 and TRBJ2-7 gives the whole variable domain DTGVSQNPRHKITKRGQNVTFRCDPISEHNRLYWYRQTLGQGPEFLTYFQNEAQLEKSRLLSDRFSAERPKGSFSTLEIQRTEQGDSAMYLCASNLRDRAGEQYFGPGTRLTVT.